These 15 T cell receptor beta chains share one sample of origin, sequenced in a study of T cells in Graves' hyperthyroidism and ophthalmopathy. TCR beta CDR3 region amplification was performed from RNA transcripts. First-round RT-PCR with HTBI primers amplified the TCR CDR3 region. MiXCR, run by TCRdb on the multiplex PCR reads, gives a single entry per CDR3 protein. The table shows around 250,000 distinct CDR3 sequences, with more than 14% occurring only once. The sequencing input was blood. Source of these receptors: a woman aged 40 to 55 with Graves' hyperthyroidism that later progressed to Graves' ophthalmopathy.

This clonotype has a count of ten or more. The chain uses TRBV28 and TRBJ1-1; D is perhaps TRBD1 (5 bases). CDR3 size: 12 residues. V was shortened by 2 bases and J by 8 bases, with 9 bases between the two germline ends. In germline, CDR1 is MDHEN, CDR2 SYDVKM. The CDR3 loop is CASSLGTGEAFF. Written as DNA, the CDR3 is TGTGCCAGCAGTTTAGGGACCGGCGAAGCTTTCTTT.

This clonotype was seen only a few times. The rearrangement joins TRBV5-8 to TRBJ1-4; no clear D gene. CDR1 is SGHTS, CDR2 YDEGEE, per germline. This CDR3 has 15 residues. V lost 5 bases and J 0 bases, leaving 11 bases between the germline ends. The CDR3 sequence: CASSRTVPTNEKLFF. In DNA, the CDR3 is TGTGCCAGCAGTCGGACGGTCCCAACTAATGAAAAACTGTTTTTT.

There are many counts of this clonotype. V is TRBV7-6 and J is TRBJ2-1; D not certain. This CDR3 has 13 amino acids. In germline, CDR1 is SGHVS, CDR2 FNYEAQ. Deletions cut 5 bases from V and 4 bases from J, with 9 bases between. The CDR3 region is CASSPPLYNEQFF. The CDR3 DNA is TGTGCCAGCAGCCCCCCCCTTTACAATGAGCAGTTCTTC.

This clonotype was recorded at least ten times. This sequence joins TRBV7-8 and TRBJ2-7; 7 nucleotides match TRBD2. The junction had 7 bases not matched to a gene; V was cut back by 5 bases and J by 0 bases. CDR1 is SGHVS and CDR2 is FQNEAQ in the germline V gene. This CDR3 is 15 amino acids long. For the CDR3, the DNA is TGTGCCAGCAGCCCCCTAGCGGTTAGCTCCTACGAGCAGTACTTC. It specifies CASSPLAVSSYEQYF.

This clonotype appeared a few times. The rearrangement joins TRBV4-1 to TRBJ2-1; D is unclear. The CDR3 has 13 amino acids. With 2 bases removed from V and 5 bases from J, the gap between germline ends came to 7 bases. Germline assignment: CDR1 MGHRA and CDR2 YSYEKL. The DNA for the CDR3 is TGCGCCAGCAGCCAATTATGGAACAATGAGCAGTTCTTC. As protein: CASSQLWNNEQFF.

This clonotype was observed many times. The chain has TRBV7-9 and TRBJ2-7, with 11 bases matching TRBD2. The CDR3 loop spans 15 amino acids. V gave up 2 bases and J gave up 5 bases; unmatched junction bases: 5. Germline values: CDR1 SEHNR, CDR2 FQNEAQ (reference sequence). As DNA, the CDR3 is TGTGCCAGCAGCTTATCAACTAGCGGGAGCGACGAGCAGTACTTC. It translates to CASSLSTSGSDEQYF.

This clonotype came up many times. The chain carries TRBV27 and TRBJ2-7; 9 bases line up with TRBD2. The germline V gene has CDR1 MNHEY and CDR2 SMNVEV (reference sequence). The CDR3 extends over 15 amino acids. The V segment lost 2 bases and the J segment 3 bases; nucleotides outside the gene matches: 5. DNA of the CDR3: TGTGCCAGCAGTTTAGGCTGGACTAGCGTCTACGAGCAGTACTTC. Protein sequence: CASSLGWTSVYEQYF.

This clonotype has at least ten counts. V usage is TRBV10-3 and J usage is TRBJ2-2; no firm D call. CDR1 ENHRY and CDR2 SYGVKD come from the germline V gene. This CDR3 contains 16 residues. V was cut by 0 bases and J by 5 bases, with 13 bases left in between. Here the CDR3 reads CAISESVFDPTGELFF. The CDR3 DNA reads TGTGCCATCAGTGAGTCAGTCTTCGACCCTACCGGGGAGCTGTTTTTT.

The sample holds a few counts of this clonotype. The chain is built from TRBV18 and TRBJ2-2; D possibly corresponds to TRBD2 (5 bases). The CDR3 has 16 residues. Trimming stripped 1 base from V and 2 bases from J, with 11 bases between. Germline CDR1 and CDR2: KGHSH and LQKENI. CDR3 DNA: TGTGCCAGCTCACCACGGCAGCGGAGAAACACCGGGGAGCTGTTTTTT. It yields the protein CASSPRQRRNTGELFF.

The genes are TRBV6-1 and TRBJ1-1; TRBD1 might be the D (5 bases). The CDR3 is made up of 13 amino acids. Trimming left V 7 bases short and J 5 bases short, with 14 bases between. Germline V CDR1 and CDR2: MNHNS, SASEGT. CDR3 sequence: CASTQMGLTEAFF. CDR3 nucleotides: TGTGCCAGCACCCAAATGGGGCTTACTGAAGCTTTCTTT.

The rearrangement links TRBV27 to TRBJ2-7; D uncertain. V lost 7 bases, J lost 0 bases, and 13 bases lay in between. The CDR3 covers 14 residues. Germline-derived CDR1 and CDR2 are MNHEY and SMNVEV (reference sequence). This chain's CDR3 is CASKGLPSSYEQYF. CDR3 coding DNA: TGTGCCAGCAAAGGCCTCCCCTCCTCCTACGAGCAGTACTTC.

This clonotype was detected many times. The rearrangement uses TRBV6-6 and TRBJ2-7, with TRBD2 identical over 8 bases. The CDR3 covers 15 residues. Germline V CDR1 and CDR2: MNHNY, SVGAGI (reference sequence). V was pared by 0 bases and J by 4 bases, with 5 bases of the junction left unmatched. CDR3 in amino acids: CASSYSGLESYEQYF. CDR3 sequence (DNA): TGTGCCAGCAGTTACTCGGGACTAGAATCATACGAGCAGTACTTC.

This clonotype has a count of ten or more. V gene TRBV18 combines with J gene TRBJ2-5, with D uncertain. The V end was cut by 3 bases, the J end by 2 bases, with 7 bases between. CDR3 length: 13 amino acids. Germline lookup yields CDR1 KGHSH and CDR2 LQKENI. CDR3 DNA: TGTGCCAGCTCACCCACAGCGCAAGAGACCCAGTACTTC. It translates to CASSPTAQETQYF.

The chain carries TRBV4-1 and TRBJ2-4; a possible D gene is TRBD1 (5 bases). This CDR3 has 14 amino acids. Trimming shortened V by 4 bases and J by 7 bases, and 14 bases separated the two germline ends. Germline CDR1 is MGHRA and CDR2 is YSYEKL. The CDR3 is CASSPTALDNIQYF. The CDR3 bases are TGCGCCAGCAGCCCGACAGCGCTAGATAACATTCAGTACTTC.

This clonotype was picked up many times. The chain has TRBV11-2 and TRBJ2-7; 8 bases are a match to TRBD2. The V segment lost 8 bases and the J segment 4 bases; nucleotides outside the gene matches: 7. CDR1 is SGHAT and CDR2 is FQNNGV in the germline V gene. The CDR3 has 13 amino acids. CDR3 DNA sequence: TGTGCCAGCGCTCGGGTAGCGGGATACGAGCAGTACTTC. This translates into CASARVAGYEQYF.